This T cell receptor beta chain was captured in a study of blood T cell repertoires in COVID-19. On the study more broadly: PBMCs, B-cell-depleted T cells, or T cells were the source of the cDNA or gDNA that made up the material.

V shed 2 bases and J 9 bases; nucleotides not matched to a gene: 7. Germline V CDR1 and CDR2: SGHTA, FQGNSA. The CDR3 consists of 14 residues. Per the authors' pipeline: Scientists estimated how many nucleated cells there were by amplifying reference gene primers. Here immunoSEQ multiplex PCR was the method, and the copy in TCRdb shows in-frame clones only, minus some. That table is the source of V, J and clone size, and D and trimming were worked out from the DNA. The sample lists roughly 250,000 clones; less than 90% were seen once. Those who participated ranged in age from roughly 18 to 90 years and resided in about 24 US areas.

The sample taken for sequencing was PBMCs or T cells enriched from blood (not recorded which). The chain joins TRBV7-2 to TRBJ2-1; 7 bases map to TRBD1. This clonotype was obtained from a woman aged 45-60 years who had recovered from COVID-19. CDR3 region: CASSLRQGTGEQFF. The CDR3 bases are TGTGCCAGCAGCTTAAGACAGGGAACGGGTGAGCAGTTCTTC.